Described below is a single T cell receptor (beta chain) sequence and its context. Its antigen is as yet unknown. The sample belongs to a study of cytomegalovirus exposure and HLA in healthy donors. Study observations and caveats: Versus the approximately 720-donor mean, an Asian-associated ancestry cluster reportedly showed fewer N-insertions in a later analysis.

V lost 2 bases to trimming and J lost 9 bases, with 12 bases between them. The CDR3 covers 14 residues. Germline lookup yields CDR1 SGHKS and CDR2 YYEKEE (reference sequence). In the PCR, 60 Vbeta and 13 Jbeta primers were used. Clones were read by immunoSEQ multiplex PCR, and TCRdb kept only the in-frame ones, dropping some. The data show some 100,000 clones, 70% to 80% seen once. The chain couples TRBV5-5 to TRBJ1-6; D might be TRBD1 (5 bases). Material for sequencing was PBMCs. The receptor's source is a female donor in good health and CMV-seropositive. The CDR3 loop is CASSFGQGSSPLHF. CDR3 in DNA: TGTGCCAGCAGCTTTGGGCAGGGCAGTTCACCCCTCCACTTT.